This entry lists 14 T cell receptor beta chains sequenced from one sample in a study of cytomegalovirus exposure and HLA in healthy donors. Both 60 Vbeta primers and 13 Jbeta primers went into the PCR. Repertoires were generated with immunoSEQ multiplex PCR, while TCRdb's copy carries only in-frame clones and drops some. The sample records around 150,000 clones, roughly 80% being singletons. Sequencing used PBMCs. These receptors were obtained from a woman aged 35 to 49 in good health and CMV-seropositive.

The chain links TRBV19 to TRBJ2-3; D is possibly TRBD2 (5 bases). There are 15 residues in the CDR3. Germline V gene data show CDR1 as LNHDA and CDR2 as SQIVND (reference sequence). The V and J ends lost 5 bases and 0 bases respectively, with 12 bases between them. CDR3 amino acids: CASSPRAESTDTQYF. The CDR3 DNA follows: TGTGCCAGTAGTCCCCGAGCGGAAAGCACAGATACGCAGTATTTT.

There are a few counts of this clone. V gene TRBV7-2 combines with J gene TRBJ2-6, with a possible D match to TRBD1 (6 bases). V was shortened by 8 bases and J by 1 base, with 15 bases between the two germline ends. CDR3 size: 16 residues. CDR1 is SGHTA and CDR2 is FQGNSA in the germline V gene. CDR3 nucleotides: TGTGCCAGCGCCAGGCAGGGGATGTCTGGGGCCAACGTCCTGACTTTC. Translation gives CASARQGMSGANVLTF.

The chain is built from TRBV7-8 and TRBJ2-3; 9 bases align to TRBD2. This CDR3 spans 18 amino acids. V lost 5 bases, J lost 1 base, and 13 bases stayed unmatched. Germline V gene lookup returns CDR1 SGHVS and CDR2 FQNEAQ. CDR3 bases: TGTGCCAGCAGCCACAGGCGGGAGGGCTTTTCGGGCACAGATACGCAGTATTTT. It yields the protein CASSHRREGFSGTDTQYF.

The chain has TRBV7-9 and TRBJ1-5; 10 bases are shared with TRBD1. With 5 bases clipped from V and 0 bases from J, the junction kept 7 bases outside the gene matches. CDR3 length: 17 residues. Germline V gene data show CDR1 as SEHNR and CDR2 as FQNEAQ (reference sequence). The CDR3 DNA follows: TGTGCCAGCAGCCCCGACAGGGGGCCGAATAGCAATCAGCCCCAGCATTTT. Translating gives CASSPDRGPNSNQPQHF.

The chain has TRBV19 and TRBJ2-6; 7 bases match TRBD1. The V and J ends lost 8 bases and 0 bases, in that order; junction bases with no gene match: 4. Germline lookup yields CDR1 LNHDA and CDR2 SQIVND (reference sequence). CDR3 size: 15 residues. CDR3 sequence: CASFGTDSGANVLTF. DNA of the CDR3: TGTGCCAGTTTCGGGACAGACTCTGGGGCCAACGTCCTGACTTTC.

The rearrangement joins TRBV7-2 to TRBJ1-3, with D unclear. This CDR3 is built from 16 residues. The germline V gene encodes CDR1 SGHTA and CDR2 FQGNSA. V was cut by 0 bases and J by 0 bases, with 9 bases left in between. CDR3 sequence (DNA): TGTGCCAGCAGCTTAGCGCAGGTCCCCTCTGGAAACACCATATATTTT. It codes for CASSLAQVPSGNTIYF. Full variable domain (remainder filled in from reference TRBV7-2 and TRBJ1-3): GAGVSQSPSNKVTEKGKDVELRCDPISGHTALYWYRQSLGQGLEFLIYFQGNSAPDKSGLPSDRFSAERTGGSVSTLTIQRTQQEDSAVYLCASSLAQVPSGNTIYFGEGSWLTVV.

This chain links TRBV7-2 with TRBJ2-3; D is undetermined. The CDR3 is made up of 15 amino acids. Trimming cost V 3 bases and J 1 base, with 11 bases left between them. The V gene's germline CDR1 is SGHTA and CDR2 FQGNSA. The CDR3 bases are TGTGCCAGCAGCTTTACTCCCCGGGGCACAGATACGCAGTATTTT. As protein: CASSFTPRGTDTQYF.

V gene TRBV28 combines with J gene TRBJ2-6; tentative D call: TRBD1 (6 bases). Germline CDR1 is MDHEN and CDR2 is SYDVKM. Trimming shortened V by 5 bases and J by 2 bases, and 16 bases separated the two germline ends. This CDR3 is 17 amino acids long. CDR3 sequence reads: CASSTGIGPTGANVLTF. The CDR3 DNA sequence: TGTGCCAGCAGTACAGGGATTGGCCCAACTGGGGCCAACGTCCTGACTTTC.

CDR3 in amino acids: CATLEGQETYGYTF. The CDR3 region has the DNA TGTGCCACGCTCGAAGGACAGGAAACGTATGGCTACACCTTC. The chain recombines TRBV2 with TRBJ1-2; TRBD1 matches 7 bases. The CDR3 is 14 residues long. Trimming took 10 bases from V and 5 from J; bases not matched to a gene: 13. Germline CDR1 reads SNHLY; CDR2 reads FYNNEI.

The rearrangement links TRBV18 to TRBJ2-7; 8 bases line up with TRBD2. Trimming took 9 bases from V and 3 from J; bases not matched to a gene: 10. Germline lookup yields CDR1 KGHSH and CDR2 LQKENI. CDR3 length: 14 amino acids. CDR3 nucleotide sequence: TGTGCCAGTCGCCCCGAGACTAGCGTCTACGAGCAGTACTTC. Amino acid sequence: CASRPETSVYEQYF.

A note on this clone: An end of the junction differs from the germline gene, which may be a read error. V usage is TRBV5-6 and J usage is TRBJ2-5; perhaps TRBD2 as D (5 bases). The germline V gene encodes CDR1 SGHDT and CDR2 YYEEEE. The CDR3 contains 13 residues. The CDR3 nucleotides are TGTGCCAGCAGCTTGGCCGTTGAGGGTGGCAGGAACTTC. Its protein is CASSLAVEGGRNF.

This clone has more than one count but fewer than ten. The chain employs TRBV6-6 and TRBJ1-6; no clear D. With 4 bases removed from V and 8 bases from J, the gap between germline ends came to 15 bases. Germline V gene sequence: CDR1 MNHNY, CDR2 SVGAGI (reference sequence). The CDR3 has 15 amino acids. The CDR3 sequence: CASSSTMGGHSPLHF. Here the CDR3 DNA reads TGTGCCAGCAGTTCGACCATGGGTGGGCATTCACCCCTCCACTTT.

The V gene is TRBV11-2, the J gene TRBJ2-3, with 14 positions matching TRBD2. Trimming took 6 bases from V and 4 from J; bases not matched to a gene: 3. Germline V gene sequence: CDR1 SGHAT, CDR2 FQNNGV. The CDR3 sequence is 15 residues long. CDR3 sequence: CASRGLAGVADTQYF. The DNA of the CDR3 is TGTGCCAGCAGGGGACTAGCGGGAGTGGCAGATACGCAGTATTTT.

The chain combines TRBV5-1 with TRBJ2-5; weak D call: TRBD2 (7 bases). Germline CDR1 is SGHRS and CDR2 is YFSETQ. The CDR3 contains 16 residues. V was clipped by 6 bases and J by 2 bases, with 20 bases between them. The CDR3 loop reads CASTAWGGQKQETQYF. The DNA for the CDR3 is TGCGCCAGCACCGCCTGGGGGGGCCAAAAACAAGAGACCCAGTACTTC. Full variable domain (missing parts from reference TRBV5-1 and TRBJ2-5): KAGVTQTPRYLIKTRGQQVTLSCSPISGHRSVSWYQQTPGQGLQFLFEYFSETQRNKGNFPGRFSGRQFSNSRSEMNVSTLELGDSALYLCASTAWGGQKQETQYFGPGTRLLVL.